Listed below are T cell receptor beta chains from one sample, sequenced in a study of shared clonotypes between healthy human individuals. Using immunoSEQ multiplex PCR, the repertoire was profiled, and TCRdb retains in-frame clones only, with some absent. Among some 2.1 million clones listed, less than 95% were seen once. The material sequenced was naive CD8+ T cells sorted from blood. These TCRs come from a young man in good health. Both conserved end residues are part of each CDR3. A D gene is named only where the DNA matches it firmly. Clone size is not always given. Where it is, it says once, few, many or a class for expanded clones.

V gene	D gene	clone size	J gene	CDR3 protein	CDR3 DNA
TRBV7-9	-	-	TRBJ1-1	CASSFLGGPEAFF	TGTGCCAGCAGCTTTCTAGGGGGGCCTGAAGCTTTCTTT
TRBV4-3	TRBD2	-	TRBJ2-7	CASSQDLGRGYSYEQYF	TGCGCCAGCAGCCAAGATCTAGGGAGGGGATACTCCTACGAGCAGTACTTC
TRBV4-3	-	-	TRBJ2-5	CASSQDGEETQYF	TGCGCCAGCAGCCAAGATGGGGAAGAGACCCAGTACTTC
TRBV6-5	-	-	TRBJ1-6	CASSADGWGNSPLHF	TGTGCCAGCAGTGCGGACGGGTGGGGGAATTCACCCCTCCACTTT
TRBV7-9	-	-	TRBJ2-1	CASSLGTGDYNEQFF	TGTGCCAGCAGCTTAGGGACGGGGGACTACAATGAGCAGTTCTTC
TRBV30	-	-	TRBJ2-3	CAFRTDTQYF	TGTGCTTTTAGAACAGATACGCAGTATTTT
TRBV7-9	TRBD2	-	TRBJ2-1	CASSLVTSGSDEQFF	TGTGCCAGCAGCTTAGTGACTAGCGGGAGTGATGAGCAGTTCTTC
TRBV25-1	-	-	TRBJ1-4	CASSEYSSAFEKLFF	TGTGCCAGCAGTGAATATTCGTCAGCTTTTGAAAAACTGTTTTTT
TRBV12-5	-	once	TRBJ2-3	CASGLVVGASTDTQYF	TGTGCTAGTGGTTTGGTAGTGGGAGCTAGCACAGATACGCAGTATTTT
TRBV10-2	-	-	TRBJ2-7	CASSHSYEQYF	TGCGCCAGCAGCCACTCCTACGAGCAGTACTTC
TRBV7-2	TRBD2	-	TRBJ2-7	CASSFAAGGDEQYF	TGTGCCAGCAGCTTTGCAGCGGGGGGTGACGAGCAGTACTTC
TRBV28	TRBD2	-	TRBJ2-7	CASSLERGSYEQYF	TGTGCCAGCAGTTTGGAGCGGGGGTCCTACGAGCAGTACTTC
TRBV5-1	TRBD1	-	TRBJ2-7	CASSSGTGGTPYEQYF	TGCGCCAGCAGCTCTGGGACAGGGGGTACCCCCTACGAGCAGTACTTC
TRBV6-4	-	-	TRBJ2-3	CASSPRGATDTQYF	TGTGCCAGCAGCCCTAGGGGAGCCACAGATACGCAGTATTTT
TRBV5-5	-	-	TRBJ1-2	CASSLLDDYGYTF	TGTGCCAGCAGCTTGTTAGACGACTATGGCTACACCTTC
TRBV30	-	-	TRBJ1-5	CAWSKGPQHKRALSNQPQHF	TGTGCCTGGAGTAAAGGTCCCCAGCACAAAAGGGCGTTGAGCAATCAGCCCCAGCATTTT
TRBV29-1	-	-	TRBJ2-2	CSVADLTGELFF	TGCAGCGTTGCCGACTTGACCGGGGAGCTGTTTTTT
TRBV7-6	-	-	TRBJ1-1	CASSLGGLNTEAFF	TGTGCCAGCAGCTTAGGAGGGTTGAACACTGAAGCTTTCTTT
TRBV2	-	-	TRBJ2-7	CASEGVEGQGGYEQYF	TGTGCCAGCGAGGGGGTAGAGGGTCAGGGTGGCTACGAGCAGTACTTC
TRBV15	TRBD1	-	TRBJ2-2	CATSATGGTGELFF	TGTGCCACCAGCGCGACAGGGGGCACCGGGGAGCTGTTTTTT
TRBV9	TRBD1	-	TRBJ2-2	CASSATGGGSGELFF	TGTGCCAGCAGCGCGACAGGGGGCGGCTCCGGGGAGCTGTTTTTT
TRBV4-1	-	-	TRBJ1-1	CASSQGPAMNTEAFF	TGCGCCAGCAGCCAAGGCCCAGCGATGAACACTGAAGCTTTCTTT
TRBV9	-	-	TRBJ1-1	CASSVGPPVPNTEAFF	TGTGCCAGCAGCGTGGGGCCGCCCGTCCCGAACACTGAAGCTTTCTTT
TRBV28	-	-	TRBJ2-7	CACRGALRKQYF	TGTGCCTGCCGGGGGGCTTTGAGAAAGCAGTACTTC
TRBV27	-	-	TRBJ1-4	CASSLWPFDGPRRGVNEKLFF	TGTGCCAGCAGTTTGTGGCCTTTTGACGGCCCCCGGAGGGGGGTTAATGAAAAACTGTTTTTT
TRBV15	-	once	TRBJ2-7	CATSRDHYHEQYF	TGTGCCACCAGCAGAGATCACTACCACGAGCAGTACTTC
TRBV2	-	-	TRBJ1-1	CASSDIITAFF	TGTGCCAGCAGTGACATTATTACCGCTTTCTTT
TRBV7-9	-	-	TRBJ2-7	CASSFGTYEQYF	TGTGCCAGCAGCTTTGGCACATACGAGCAGTACTTC
TRBV27	TRBD1	-	TRBJ1-1	CASSSWDSQGSEAFF	TGTGCCAGCAGTTCCTGGGACAGTCAGGGATCTGAAGCTTTCTTT
TRBV5-6	TRBD1	once	TRBJ2-7	CASSFGTGPYEQYF	TGTGCCAGCAGCTTCGGGACAGGGCCCTACGAGCAGTACTTC
TRBV5-1	TRBD1	-	TRBJ2-7	CASSFPGQGAGEQYF	TGCGCCAGCAGCTTCCCGGGACAGGGGGCCGGCGAGCAGTACTTC
TRBV6-1	-	-	TRBJ1-5	CASSEVVVNLNQPQHF	TGTGCCAGCAGTGAAGTTGTTGTGAACCTTAATCAGCCCCAGCATTTT
TRBV5-6	TRBD1	-	TRBJ2-5	CASSLWDRGFLETQYF	TGTGCCAGCAGCTTGTGGGACAGGGGGTTTTTGGAGACCCAGTACTTC
TRBV6-5	TRBD2	-	TRBJ2-7	CASTLSGGEQYF	TGTGCCAGCACCCTGTCGGGGGGCGAGCAGTACTTC
TRBV11-1	-	-	TRBJ2-7	CASSLVEAVGGEQYF	TGTGCCAGCAGCTTAGTTGAGGCCGTGGGGGGCGAGCAGTACTTC
TRBV5-1	-	-	TRBJ1-1	CASSLRVGSEAFF	TGCGCCAGCAGCTTGCGGGTGGGGTCTGAAGCTTTCTTT
TRBV7-9	-	-	TRBJ1-1	CASRGLLGMNTEAFF	TGTGCCAGCAGGGGGCTGCTGGGGATGAACACTGAAGCTTTCTTT
TRBV28	-	-	TRBJ2-3	CASQNSEGWGDTQYF	TGTGCCAGCCAAAATTCGGAAGGTTGGGGGGATACGCAGTATTTT
TRBV7-6	-	-	TRBJ1-3	CASSPEGNLGNTIYF	TGTGCCAGCAGCCCAGAAGGAAACCTTGGAAACACCATATATTTT
TRBV11-2	TRBD1	-	TRBJ2-5	CASSLAHRGISETQYF	TGTGCCAGCAGCTTAGCGCACAGGGGGATTTCGGAGACCCAGTACTTC
TRBV5-8	-	-	TRBJ1-3	CASSLAEGDTIYF	TGTGCCAGCAGCTTGGCCGAAGGGGACACCATATATTTT
TRBV10-3	-	few	TRBJ2-7	CAISAGTSLYEQYF	TGTGCCATCAGCGCCGGGACTTCCCTATACGAGCAGTACTTC
TRBV6-5	-	once	TRBJ2-5	CASSYSKSWETQYF	TGTGCCAGCAGTTACTCGAAGAGTTGGGAGACCCAGTACTTC
TRBV5-1	-	-	TRBJ2-7	CASTLAAGGYEQYF	TGCGCCAGCACCCTGGCGGCGGGTGGCTACGAGCAGTACTTC
TRBV10-3	TRBD2	-	TRBJ2-5	CAISESGSGRETQYF	TGTGCCATCAGTGAGTCAGGTAGCGGGAGGGAGACCCAGTACTTC
TRBV7-6	-	-	TRBJ2-5	CASSLVGLGTQYF	TGTGCCAGCAGCTTAGTTGGGTTAGGGACCCAGTACTTC
TRBV7-2	TRBD2	-	TRBJ2-3	CASSLSGAAQFYTDTQYF	TGTGCCAGCAGCTTAAGCGGGGCAGCCCAGTTTTACACAGATACGCAGTATTTT
TRBV28	-	-	TRBJ1-5	CASSLISDQPQHF	TGTGCCAGCAGCCTTATTTCGGATCAGCCCCAGCATTTT
TRBV19	-	-	TRBJ2-1	CASSIGQALSPGYNEQFF	TGTGCCAGTAGTATAGGCCAGGCTTTAAGCCCGGGGTACAATGAGCAGTTCTTC
TRBV11-2	-	-	TRBJ2-1	CASSPSGEQFF	TGTGCCAGCAGCCCCTCGGGTGAGCAGTTCTTC
TRBV9	-	-	TRBJ2-7	CASSVGGGYSYEQYF	TGTGCCAGCAGCGTAGGCGGCGGATACTCCTACGAGCAGTACTTC
TRBV9	TRBD1	-	TRBJ1-4	CASSQRTGINEKLFF	TGTGCCAGCAGCCAGCGGACAGGAATTAATGAAAAACTGTTTTTT
TRBV28	-	-	TRBJ1-1	CASSFLGMRQSAFF	TGTGCCAGCAGTTTTTTAGGGATGAGGCAGTCGGCTTTCTTT
TRBV27	-	-	TRBJ2-5	CASSLLGSLIPETQYF	TGTGCCAGCAGTTTATTGGGTAGCCTGATTCCAGAGACCCAGTACTTC
TRBV7-2	TRBD1	-	TRBJ2-1	CASSLAGQAIYEQFF	TGTGCCAGCAGCTTAGCGGGACAGGCAATTTATGAGCAGTTCTTC
TRBV4-3	TRBD2	-	TRBJ2-7	CASSLGTSVAYEQYF	TGCGCCAGCAGCCTCGGGACTAGCGTAGCCTACGAGCAGTACTTC
TRBV28	TRBD1	once	TRBJ2-2	CASSFDGTGGFGNTGELFF	TGTGCCAGCAGTTTTGACGGGACAGGGGGTTTTGGAAACACCGGGGAGCTGTTTTTT
TRBV7-2	-	-	TRBJ1-3	CASSLGGSGNTIYF	TGTGCCAGCAGCTTGGGGGGCTCTGGAAACACCATATATTTT
TRBV27	TRBD2	-	TRBJ2-2	CASSLGLAGTLGTGELFF	TGTGCCAGCAGTTTAGGACTAGCGGGGACCCTCGGCACCGGGGAGCTGTTTTTT
TRBV15	-	-	TRBJ1-6	CAIRLGDSPLHF	TGTGCCATCAGGCTTGGGGATTCACCCCTCCACTTT